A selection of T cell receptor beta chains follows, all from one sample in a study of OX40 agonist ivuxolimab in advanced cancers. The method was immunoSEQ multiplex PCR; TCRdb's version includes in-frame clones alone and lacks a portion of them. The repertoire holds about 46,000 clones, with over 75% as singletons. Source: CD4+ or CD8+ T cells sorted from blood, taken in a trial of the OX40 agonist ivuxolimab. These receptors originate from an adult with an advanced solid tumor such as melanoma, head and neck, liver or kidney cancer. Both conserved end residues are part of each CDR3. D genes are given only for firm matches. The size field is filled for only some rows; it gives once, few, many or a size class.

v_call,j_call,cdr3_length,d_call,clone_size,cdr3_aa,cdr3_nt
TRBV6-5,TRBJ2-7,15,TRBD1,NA,CASRPGQGIFYEQYF,TGTGCCAGCAGGCCGGGACAGGGGATTTTCTACGAGCAGTACTTC
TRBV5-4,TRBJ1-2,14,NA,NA,CASSLDPGYYGYTF,TGTGCCAGCAGCTTGGATCCAGGGTACTATGGCTACACCTTC
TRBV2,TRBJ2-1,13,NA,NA,CASRAGPYNEQFF,TGTGCCAGCCGGGCGGGGCCCTACAATGAGCAGTTCTTC
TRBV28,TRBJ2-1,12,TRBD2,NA,CASSSGLAEQFF,TGTGCCAGCAGTTCCGGACTAGCGGAGCAGTTCTTC
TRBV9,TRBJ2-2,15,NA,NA,CASSERGSGTGELFF,TGTGCCAGCAGCGAGAGGGGATCTGGGACCGGGGAGCTGTTTTTT
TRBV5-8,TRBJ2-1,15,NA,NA,CASTAGLFSYNEQFF,TGTGCCAGCACCGCGGGCCTATTCTCCTACAATGAGCAGTTCTTC
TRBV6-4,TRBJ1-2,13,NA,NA,CASSDSPRGGYTF,TGTGCCAGCAGTGACTCTCCCCGCGGTGGCTACACCTTC
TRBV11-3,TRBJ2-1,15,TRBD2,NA,CASSQRLAGGNEQFF,TGTGCCAGCAGCCAGAGACTAGCGGGAGGGAATGAGCAGTTCTTC
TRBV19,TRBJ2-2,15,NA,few,CASTHPGVGTGELFF,TGTGCCAGTACCCACCCAGGGGTTGGCACCGGGGAGCTGTTTTTT
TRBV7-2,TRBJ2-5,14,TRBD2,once,CASSFQAGGETQYF,TGTGCCAGCAGCTTTCAGGCGGGGGGGGAGACCCAGTACTTC
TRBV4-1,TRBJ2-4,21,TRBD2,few,CASSQGAVAGRLAIAKNIQYF,TGCGCCAGCAGCCAAGGAGCGGTAGCGGGACGGTTGGCCATAGCCAAAAACATTCAGTACTTC
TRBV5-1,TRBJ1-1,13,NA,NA,CASSRGGNTEAFF,TGCGCCAGCAGCAGAGGGGGGAACACTGAAGCTTTCTTT
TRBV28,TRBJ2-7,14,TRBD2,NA,CASRPGTIGAMQYF,TGTGCCAGCAGGCCCGGGACTATCGGGGCCATGCAGTACTTC
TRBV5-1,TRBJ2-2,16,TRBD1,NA,CASSFYRGQVTGELFF,TGCGCCAGCAGCTTCTACAGGGGGCAGGTCACCGGGGAGCTGTTTTTT
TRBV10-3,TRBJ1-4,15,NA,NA,CAISESARANEKLFF,TGTGCCATCAGTGAGTCTGCCAGGGCGAATGAAAAACTGTTTTTT
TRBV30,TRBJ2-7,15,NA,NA,CAWTPGGHSSYEQYF,TGTGCCTGGACCCCTGGAGGTCACAGCTCCTACGAGCAGTACTTC